This T cell receptor beta chain stems from a study of cytomegalovirus exposure and HLA in healthy donors. Per germline, CDR1 SGHNT and CDR2 YYREEE (reference sequence). The CDR3 has 14 residues. The V and J ends lost 3 bases and 4 bases, in that order; junction bases with no gene match: 4. Amplification used 60 Vbeta primers and 13 Jbeta primers. The table came from immunoSEQ multiplex PCR; TCRdb's copy has only in-frame clones and leaves some out. The sample lists some 180,000 clones, around 80% seen once, with about 2.5% in the top ten. The clonotype was recovered from a male donor in good health and CMV-seronegative. Input material: PBMCs. V gene TRBV5-4 combines with J gene TRBJ1-2, with TRBD1 matching 9 bases. The CDR3 sequence is CASSSRDRAYGYTF. CDR3 coding DNA: TGTGCCAGCAGCTCCCGGGACAGGGCCTATGGCTACACCTTC.